These 27 T cell receptor beta chains were sequenced from one sample in a study of CD8+ T cells in alopecia areata. Sample treatment: oral pan-JAK inhibitor, 5-10 mg twice daily. cDNA serving as the sequencing template came from extracted, reverse transcribed RNA. The table came from immunoSEQ multiplex PCR; TCRdb's copy has only in-frame clones and leaves some out. The repertoire consists of hundreds of thousands of clones, with 60% occurring once and the leading ten covering roughly 0.93%. The sequences come from CD4+ T cells sorted from blood, collected around week 53, from a patient treated with tofacitinib. These receptors came from a human donor with alopecia areata.

J is TRBJ2-6 and V is TRBV7-8; D remains unclear. Trimming pared 4 bases from V and 0 bases from J, leaving 7 bases between. CDR1 SGHVS and CDR2 FQNEAQ come from the germline V gene. The CDR3 extends over 15 amino acids. Written as DNA, the CDR3 is TGTGCCAGCAGCTACCCGTTCTCTGGGGCCAACGTCCTGACTTTC. It codes for CASSYPFSGANVLTF.

The chain links TRBV29-1 to TRBJ1-2; TRBD1 agrees at 7 bases. CDR3 length equals 11 residues. From germline, CDR1 is SQVTM and CDR2 ANQGSEA. V lost 5 bases, J lost 6 bases, and 3 bases stayed unmatched. In DNA, the CDR3 is TGCAGCGTTAGGACAGGCCATGGCTACACCTTC. It specifies CSVRTGHGYTF.

The chain links TRBV9 to TRBJ2-3, with TRBD1 matching 9 bases. CDR3 length: 16 amino acids. The trim removed 3 bases at V and 0 bases at J, leaving 5 bases unmatched. Germline V gene lookup returns CDR1 SGDLS and CDR2 YYNGEE. The CDR3 sequence: CASSAGQGLSTDTQYF. CDR3 nucleotides: TGTGCCAGCAGCGCCGGACAGGGGCTTAGCACAGATACGCAGTATTTT.

CDR3 nucleotides: TGTGCCAGCATCCCTGTAGGGGTGGAAAACTATGGCTACACCTTC. Translated: CASIPVGVENYGYTF. The V gene is TRBV6-1, the J gene TRBJ1-2; a possible D gene is TRBD1 (5 bases). The germline V gene has CDR1 MNHNS and CDR2 SASEGT. Between the trimmed V and J ends, which lost 7 bases and 2 bases, there was a span of 17 bases. CDR3 length equals 15 residues.

This clone has only a few counts. V and J are TRBV29-1 and TRBJ2-5; D unclear. The V gene's germline CDR1 is SQVTM and CDR2 ANQGSEA. Trimming removed 8 bases at V and 2 bases at J, with 18 bases between. The CDR3 contains 14 residues. The CDR3 reads CSFNGFSSQETQYF. CDR3 nucleotide sequence: TGCAGCTTTAACGGGTTTTCCAGTCAAGAGACCCAGTACTTC.

V is TRBV29-1 and J is TRBJ1-1; the D gene is possibly TRBD1 (5 bases). This CDR3 spans 12 amino acids. Germline V CDR1 and CDR2: SQVTM, ANQGSEA. V was cut by 7 bases and J by 1 base, with 10 bases left in between. CDR3 amino acids: CSGAGTNTEAFF. The CDR3 bases are TGCAGCGGAGCAGGGACGAACACTGAAGCTTTCTTT.

This chain joins TRBV7-9 and TRBJ1-1; 9 bases align to TRBD1. The germline V gene has CDR1 SEHNR and CDR2 FQNEAQ (reference sequence). This CDR3 has 16 residues. The V segment lost 5 bases and the J segment 0 bases; nucleotides outside the gene matches: 7. CDR3 protein: CASSKSGQGMNTEAFF. CDR3 DNA: TGTGCCAGCAGCAAGTCGGGACAGGGAATGAACACTGAAGCTTTCTTT.

The V and J genes are TRBV6-5 and TRBJ1-5; no definite D call. Trimming removed 4 bases at V and 6 bases at J, with 16 bases between. This CDR3 contains 15 residues. Germline V gene sequence: CDR1 MNHEY, CDR2 SVGAGI. CDR3 nucleotide sequence: TGTGCCAGCAGTTTCTCACCCCCGGGAGCTCAGCCCCAGCATTTT. It encodes CASSFSPPGAQPQHF.

A remark on this clone: This sample includes further DNA sequences coding for the same CDR3. The chain is built from TRBV11-2 and TRBJ2-3; TRBD2 matches at 9 bases. The CDR3 has 15 residues. Trimming removed 3 bases from V and 1 base from J; junction bases left unmatched: 2. The germline gives CDR1 SGHAT, CDR2 FQNNGV. The CDR3: CASSLERGGTDTQYF. DNA of the CDR3: TGTGCCAGCAGCTTGGAGCGGGGGGGCACAGATACGCAGTATTTT. The variable domain in full, with the rest retrieved from reference TRBV11-2 and TRBJ2-3, is EAGVAQSPRYKIIEKRQSVAFWCNPISGHATLYWYQQILGQGPKLLIQFQNNGVVDDSQLPKDRFSAERLKGVDSTLKIQPAKLEDSAVYLCASSLERGGTDTQYFGPGTRLTVL.

The chain uses TRBV6-5 and TRBJ2-7; D might be TRBD2 (6 bases). CDR1 MNHEY and CDR2 SVGAGI come from the germline V gene. The V end was cut by 4 bases, the J end by 0 bases, with 10 bases between. The CDR3 sequence is 14 residues long. CDR3 protein: CASSSTAGSYEQYF. The CDR3 coding sequence is TGTGCCAGCAGTTCCACAGCGGGCTCCTACGAGCAGTACTTC.

This CDR3 reads CSVEKPSSSSYNEQFF. The CDR3 DNA sequence: TGCAGCGTTGAGAAGCCTTCCTCCAGCTCCTACAATGAGCAGTTCTTC. The chain carries TRBV29-1 and TRBJ2-1; no clear D. Germline V gene lookup returns CDR1 SQVTM and CDR2 ANQGSEA. The CDR3 totals 16 residues. Trimming removed 3 bases at V and 0 bases at J, with 15 bases between.

CDR3 loop: CAIGTGLMSSYNSPLHF. Here the CDR3 DNA reads TGTGCCATCGGGACAGGTTTAATGAGCTCCTATAATTCACCCCTCCACTTT. The rearrangement links TRBV10-3 to TRBJ1-6, with 8 bases that match TRBD1. CDR3 size: 17 residues. The germline V gene has CDR1 ENHRY and CDR2 SYGVKD. Trimming took 8 bases from V and 0 from J; bases not matched to a gene: 9.

The V gene is TRBV5-1, the J gene TRBJ1-5, with no clear D. Germline V gives CDR1 SGHRS, CDR2 YFSETQ. This CDR3 has 13 residues. V was trimmed by 5 bases and J by 2 bases, leaving 8 bases between them. CDR3 nucleotides: TGCGCCAGCAGTGTGTCAGGCAATCAGCCCCAGCATTTT. Protein sequence: CASSVSGNQPQHF.

The V gene is TRBV29-1, the J gene TRBJ2-3; the D is unclear. The CDR3 loop spans 13 amino acids. From germline, CDR1 is SQVTM and CDR2 ANQGSEA. With 7 bases removed from V and 6 bases from J, the gap between germline ends came to 17 bases. The CDR3 sequence: CSGFALTSDTQYF. The CDR3 DNA reads TGCAGCGGATTTGCGCTTACATCGGATACGCAGTATTTT.

The chain has TRBV15 and TRBJ2-3; TRBD2 might be the D (5 bases). Germline V gene data show CDR1 as LNHNV and CDR2 as YYDKDF (reference sequence). Trimming shortened V by 3 bases and J by 3 bases, and 10 bases separated the two germline ends. This CDR3 comprises 14 residues. The CDR3 DNA sequence: TGTGCCACCAGCAGGGTACTAGAAACAGATACGCAGTATTTT. Translation gives CATSRVLETDTQYF. The variable domain in full, completed from reference TRBV15 and TRBJ2-3, reads DAMVIQNPRYQVTQFGKPVTLSCSQTLNHNVMYWYQQKSSQAPKLLFHYYDKDFNNEADTPDNFQSRRPNTSFCFLDIRSPGLGDTAMYLCATSRVLETDTQYFGPGTRLTVL.

The sample holds a few counts of this clone. The chain carries TRBV10-3 and TRBJ2-4; D perhaps matches TRBD2 (6 bases). The CDR3 has 16 residues. V lost 6 bases and J lost 7, with 22 bases in between. Germline CDR1 is ENHRY and CDR2 is SYGVKD. The CDR3 nucleotides are TGTGCCATCAGCGTTGACTTTCGGAAGAGCGGGAACATTCAGTACTTC. Amino acids: CAISVDFRKSGNIQYF.

The chain couples TRBV30 to TRBJ2-5; 8 bases are a match to TRBD2. This CDR3 has 17 residues. Germline CDR1 is GTSNPN and CDR2 is SVGIG (reference sequence). The trim removed 1 base at V and 3 bases at J, leaving 13 bases unmatched. The CDR3 loop is CAWSGGVSGENEETQYF. The DNA of the CDR3 is TGTGCCTGGAGTGGGGGAGTTAGCGGGGAGAACGAAGAGACCCAGTACTTC.

This clone was counted between two and nine times. The chain recombines TRBV27 with TRBJ2-3, with 8 bases matching TRBD1. Per germline, CDR1 MNHEY and CDR2 SMNVEV (reference sequence). The V segment lost 0 bases and the J segment 5 bases; nucleotides outside the gene matches: 10. The CDR3 length is 17 residues. CDR3 in amino acids: CASSLSRRDRGRDTQYF. As DNA, the CDR3 is TGTGCCAGCAGTTTATCCCGCCGAGACAGGGGAAGAGATACGCAGTATTTT.

This clone was observed a few times. The chain employs TRBV7-2 and TRBJ1-6; the D gene is possibly TRBD1 (6 bases). V lost 4 bases to trimming and J lost 7 bases, with 11 bases between them. Germline V lookup: CDR1 SGHTA, CDR2 FQGNSA. CDR3 length equals 14 residues. CDR3 coding DNA: TGTGCCAGCAGCTGGCAAGGACAGAATTCACCCCTCCACTTT. Protein sequence: CASSWQGQNSPLHF.

The chain joins TRBV20-1 to TRBJ2-1; D remains unclear. CDR3 size: 10 residues. The germline gives CDR1 DFQATT, CDR2 SNEGSKA (reference sequence). The V end lost 5 bases, the J end lost 8 bases, and 7 bases lay between the germline ends. DNA of the CDR3: TGCAGTGCTCACACCCATGAGCAGTTCTTC. Translating gives CSAHTHEQFF.

This clone was observed a few times. The chain has TRBV29-1 and TRBJ2-3; D gene uncertain. The V end was cut by 5 bases, the J end by 4 bases, with 16 bases between. CDR3 length: 14 residues. The V gene's germline CDR1 is SQVTM and CDR2 ANQGSEA. CDR3 sequence: CSVRLQARADTQYF. The DNA of the CDR3 is TGCAGCGTTCGCCTGCAGGCTCGGGCAGATACGCAGTATTTT.

The V and J genes are TRBV7-9 and TRBJ2-7, with 8 nucleotides matching TRBD1. Germline V gene lookup returns CDR1 SEHNR and CDR2 FQNEAQ (reference sequence). The CDR3 loop spans 14 amino acids. Trimming removed 5 bases from V and 9 bases from J; junction bases left unmatched: 12. The CDR3 region is CASSPGRTGSGQYF. The DNA for the CDR3 is TGTGCCAGCAGCCCCGGAAGGACAGGGTCGGGGCAGTACTTC. Supplemented by reference TRBV7-9 and TRBJ2-7, the full variable domain reads DTGVSQNPRHKITKRGQNVTFRCDPISEHNRLYWYRQTLGQGPEFLTYFQNEAQLEKSRLLSDRFSAERPKGSFSTLEIQRTEQGDSAMYLCASSPGRTGSGQYFGPGTRLTVT.

This clone has more than one count but fewer than ten. The chain's CDR3 is CSVGRSTRETQYF. CDR3 DNA sequence: TGCAGCGTTGGTAGGAGCACGCGAGAGACCCAGTACTTC. V and J are TRBV29-1 and TRBJ2-5; the D is unclear. The CDR3 extends over 13 amino acids. The germline V and J ends were trimmed by 4 bases and 4 bases, with 13 bases remaining between them. From germline, CDR1 is SQVTM and CDR2 ANQGSEA.

This clone was found a few times. This chain joins TRBV5-1 and TRBJ2-5; D is tentatively TRBD1 or TRBD2 (5 bases each). The V and J ends lost 4 bases and 0 bases respectively, with 7 bases between them. The V gene's germline CDR1 is SGHRS and CDR2 YFSETQ. This CDR3 comprises 13 residues. Written as DNA, the CDR3 is TGCGCCAGCAGCCGGGGACACCAAGAGACCCAGTACTTC. Amino acid sequence: CASSRGHQETQYF. Full variable domain (rest looked up from reference TRBV5-1 and TRBJ2-5): KAGVTQTPRYLIKTRGQQVTLSCSPISGHRSVSWYQQTPGQGLQFLFEYFSETQRNKGNFPGRFSGRQFSNSRSEMNVSTLELGDSALYLCASSRGHQETQYFGPGTRLLVL.

The chain links TRBV5-1 to TRBJ1-4; D uncertain. Germline lookup yields CDR1 SGHRS and CDR2 YFSETQ. This CDR3 comprises 14 residues. Trimming stripped 3 bases from V and 6 bases from J, with 12 bases between. The CDR3 DNA follows: TGCGCCAGCAGCTCTTTGGGTTTTGATGAAAAACTGTTTTTT. Translation: CASSSLGFDEKLFF.

Turning to this clone: The sample carries other DNA sequences with the same CDR3. J is TRBJ2-5 and V is TRBV29-1; D is uncertain. This CDR3 region has 11 residues. Deletions cut 3 bases from V and 5 bases from J, with 7 bases between. Per the germline V gene, CDR1 is SQVTM and CDR2 is ANQGSEA. The DNA for the CDR3 is TGCAGCGTTGAGACTGTGGAGACCCAGTACTTC. The encoded protein is CSVETVETQYF. The whole variable domain, remainder taken from reference TRBV29-1 and TRBJ2-5, is SAVISQKPSRDICQRGTSLTIQCQVDSQVTMMFWYRQQPGQSLTLIATANQGSEATYESGFVIDKFPISRPNLTFSTLTVSNMSPEDSSIYLCSVETVETQYFGPGTRLLVL.

DNA of the CDR3: TGTGCCAGCTCGCAGGGGGGCGTTGATGGCACTGAAGCTTTCTTT. Encoded protein: CASSQGGVDGTEAFF. The chain joins TRBV7-3 to TRBJ1-1; TRBD1 matches at 7 bases. Germline assignment: CDR1 SGHTA and CDR2 FQGTGA. Losses at the gene ends were 8 bases for V and 4 bases for J; bases not matched to a gene: 13. CDR3 length: 15 amino acids.